This is a list of T cell receptor beta chains from one sample in a study of OX40 agonist ivuxolimab in advanced cancers. This table comes from immunoSEQ multiplex PCR, and its TCRdb copy is limited to in-frame clones, with some not included. The sample lists more than 65,000 clones; roughly four fifths were seen once. Material: CD4+ or CD8+ T cells sorted from blood, obtained in a trial of the OX40 agonist ivuxolimab. All receptors come from an adult with an advanced solid tumor such as melanoma, head and neck, liver or kidney cancer. Each CDR3 is given with its conserved first and last residue. The D gene is left open where the match is weak. Expanded clones get a size class; other rows say once, few or many, or leave the size out.

clone size: NA
D gene: NA
V gene: TRBV6-5
J gene: TRBJ1-5
CDR3 protein: CASSRTVNQPQHF
CDR3 DNA: TGTGCCAGCAGTAGGACAGTAAATCAGCCCCAGCATTTT

clone size: NA
D gene: NA
V gene: TRBV7-9
J gene: TRBJ2-7
CDR3 protein: CASSPVRTETLVEQYF
CDR3 DNA: TGTGCCAGCAGCCCAGTGAGGACAGAGACCTTGGTCGAGCAGTACTTC

clone size: NA
D gene: TRBD1
V gene: TRBV30
J gene: TRBJ1-4
CDR3 protein: CAWSLGTGHNEKLFF
CDR3 DNA: TGTGCCTGGAGTCTCGGGACAGGCCACAATGAAAAACTGTTTTTT

clone size: NA
D gene: NA
V gene: TRBV5-6
J gene: TRBJ2-3
CDR3 protein: CASSPELATDTQYF
CDR3 DNA: TGTGCCAGCAGCCCCGAACTAGCCACAGATACGCAGTATTTT

clone size: NA
D gene: TRBD2
V gene: TRBV7-8
J gene: TRBJ2-5
CDR3 protein: CASSPGQGLAMETQYF
CDR3 DNA: TGTGCCAGCAGCCCAGGGCAAGGACTAGCAATGGAGACCCAGTACTTC

clone size: NA
D gene: NA
V gene: TRBV2
J gene: TRBJ2-7
CDR3 protein: CASTGWSLEQYF
CDR3 DNA: TGTGCCAGCACTGGATGGAGCCTCGAGCAGTACTTC

clone size: NA
D gene: NA
V gene: TRBV28
J gene: TRBJ2-3
CDR3 protein: CAGAGPTPDTQYF
CDR3 DNA: TGTGCCGGAGCAGGGCCCACACCAGATACGCAGTATTTT

clone size: NA
D gene: NA
V gene: TRBV2
J gene: TRBJ2-2
CDR3 protein: CASSEAPGGTGELFF
CDR3 DNA: TGTGCCAGCAGTGAAGCGCCCGGGGGCACCGGGGAGCTGTTTTTT

clone size: NA
D gene: NA
V gene: TRBV6-1
J gene: TRBJ1-1
CDR3 protein: CASSEGSPEAFF
CDR3 DNA: TGTGCCAGCAGTGAAGGAAGTCCTGAAGCTTTCTTT

clone size: NA
D gene: NA
V gene: TRBV29-1
J gene: TRBJ1-2
CDR3 protein: CSVVPGVNYGYTF
CDR3 DNA: TGCAGCGTTGTCCCAGGGGTTAACTATGGCTACACCTTC

clone size: NA
D gene: TRBD2
V gene: TRBV5-1
J gene: TRBJ2-1
CDR3 protein: CASTGGTSGGIGLRNEQFF
CDR3 DNA: TGCGCCAGCACCGGAGGGACTAGCGGGGGGATAGGCTTAAGGAATGAGCAGTTCTTC

clone size: NA
D gene: TRBD1
V gene: TRBV7-2
J gene: TRBJ2-4
CDR3 protein: CASSVNRGTGGNIQYF
CDR3 DNA: TGTGCCAGCAGCGTAAACCGGGGGACAGGGGGTAACATTCAGTACTTC

clone size: NA
D gene: NA
V gene: TRBV29-1
J gene: TRBJ2-7
CDR3 protein: CSVVIQGNEQYF
CDR3 DNA: TGCAGCGTTGTCATCCAGGGGAACGAGCAGTACTTC

clone size: NA
D gene: NA
V gene: TRBV18
J gene: TRBJ2-5
CDR3 protein: CASSLDHLETQYF
CDR3 DNA: TGTGCCAGCTCCCTGGACCACCTAGAGACCCAGTACTTC

clone size: NA
D gene: TRBD1
V gene: TRBV7-9
J gene: TRBJ1-4
CDR3 protein: CASSLQRGQTNEKLFF
CDR3 DNA: TGTGCCAGCAGTTTGCAGAGGGGGCAAACTAATGAAAAACTGTTTTTT

clone size: NA
D gene: TRBD2
V gene: TRBV4-1
J gene: TRBJ2-3
CDR3 protein: CASKVAGGAWPDTQYF
CDR3 DNA: TGCGCCAGCAAGGTAGCGGGGGGAGCCTGGCCAGATACGCAGTATTTT

clone size: NA
D gene: NA
V gene: TRBV5-4
J gene: TRBJ2-2
CDR3 protein: CASSLASGVNTGELFF
CDR3 DNA: TGTGCCAGCAGCTTGGCGAGCGGAGTGAACACCGGGGAGCTGTTTTTT

clone size: NA
D gene: TRBD1
V gene: TRBV18
J gene: TRBJ2-7
CDR3 protein: CASSHGQGYYEQYF
CDR3 DNA: TGTGCCAGCTCGCACGGACAGGGTTACTACGAGCAGTACTTC

clone size: NA
D gene: NA
V gene: TRBV5-1
J gene: TRBJ2-3
CDR3 protein: CASSYQTDTQYF
CDR3 DNA: TGCGCCAGCAGCTACCAGACGGATACGCAGTATTTT

clone size: NA
D gene: TRBD2
V gene: TRBV7-2
J gene: TRBJ2-5
CDR3 protein: CASSFGLAGGETQYF
CDR3 DNA: TGTGCCAGCAGCTTCGGACTAGCGGGAGGGGAGACCCAGTACTTC

clone size: NA
D gene: NA
V gene: TRBV18
J gene: TRBJ1-3
CDR3 protein: CASSPRRGDGNTIYF
CDR3 DNA: TGTGCCAGCTCACCGAGGAGGGGGGATGGAAACACCATATATTTT

clone size: NA
D gene: TRBD1
V gene: TRBV11-1
J gene: TRBJ1-1
CDR3 protein: CASSKDRGLTEAFF
CDR3 DNA: TGTGCCAGCAGCAAGGACAGGGGCTTGACTGAAGCTTTCTTT

clone size: NA
D gene: TRBD1
V gene: TRBV30
J gene: TRBJ1-3
CDR3 protein: CAWSRQGATGNTIYF
CDR3 DNA: TGTGCCTGGAGTAGACAGGGGGCTACGGGAAACACCATATATTTT

clone size: NA
D gene: NA
V gene: TRBV28
J gene: TRBJ2-4
CDR3 protein: CATCRLDGGKNIQYF
CDR3 DNA: TGTGCCACCTGCCGACTAGACGGGGGCAAAAACATTCAGTACTTC

clone size: NA
D gene: NA
V gene: TRBV30
J gene: TRBJ1-2
CDR3 protein: CAWTGDYGYTF
CDR3 DNA: TGTGCCTGGACAGGAGACTATGGCTACACCTTC

clone size: NA
D gene: NA
V gene: TRBV6-5
J gene: TRBJ2-5
CDR3 protein: CASSYSTGDPRETQYF
CDR3 DNA: TGTGCCAGCAGTTATTCTACAGGTGACCCCAGGGAGACCCAGTACTTC

clone size: NA
D gene: NA
V gene: TRBV19
J gene: TRBJ2-5
CDR3 protein: CASSDGEVRTQYF
CDR3 DNA: TGTGCCAGTTCGGACGGGGAGGTGCGGACCCAGTACTTC

clone size: many
D gene: NA
V gene: TRBV9
J gene: TRBJ1-5
CDR3 protein: CASSVAPWEPQHF
CDR3 DNA: TGTGCCAGCAGCGTAGCCCCCTGGGAGCCCCAGCATTTT

clone size: NA
D gene: NA
V gene: TRBV19
J gene: TRBJ1-2
CDR3 protein: CASTAGRTGYTF
CDR3 DNA: TGTGCCAGTACCGCGGGACGGACTGGCTACACCTTC

clone size: NA
D gene: NA
V gene: TRBV27
J gene: TRBJ2-7
CDR3 protein: CASSLRAGSSYEQYF
CDR3 DNA: TGTGCCAGCAGTTTGAGGGCGGGTAGCTCCTACGAGCAGTACTTC

clone size: NA
D gene: NA
V gene: TRBV18
J gene: TRBJ1-2
CDR3 protein: CASSPTREYGYTF
CDR3 DNA: TGTGCCAGCTCACCCACACGGGAATATGGCTACACCTTC